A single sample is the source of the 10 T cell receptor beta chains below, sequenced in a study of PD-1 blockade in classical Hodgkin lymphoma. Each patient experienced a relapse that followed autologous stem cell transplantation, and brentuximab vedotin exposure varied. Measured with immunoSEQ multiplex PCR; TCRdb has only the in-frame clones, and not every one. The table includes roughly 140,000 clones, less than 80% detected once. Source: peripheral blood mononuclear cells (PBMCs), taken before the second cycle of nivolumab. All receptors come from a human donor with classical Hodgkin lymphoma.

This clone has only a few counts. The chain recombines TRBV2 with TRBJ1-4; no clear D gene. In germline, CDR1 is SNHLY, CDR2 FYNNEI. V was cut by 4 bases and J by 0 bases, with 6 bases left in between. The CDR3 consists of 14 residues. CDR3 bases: TGTGCCAGCAGTGCGACACCAACTAATGAAAAACTGTTTTTT. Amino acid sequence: CASSATPTNEKLFF.

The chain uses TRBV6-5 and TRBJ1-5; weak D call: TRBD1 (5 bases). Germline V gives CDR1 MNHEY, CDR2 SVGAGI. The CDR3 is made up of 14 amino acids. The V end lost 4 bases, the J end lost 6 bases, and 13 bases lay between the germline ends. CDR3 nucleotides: TGTGCCAGCAGTTTACCAGGGTTTCTTCAGCCCCAGCATTTT. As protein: CASSLPGFLQPQHF.

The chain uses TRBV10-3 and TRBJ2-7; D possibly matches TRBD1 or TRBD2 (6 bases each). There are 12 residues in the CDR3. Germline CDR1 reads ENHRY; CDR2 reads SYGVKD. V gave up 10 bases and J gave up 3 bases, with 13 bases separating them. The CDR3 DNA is TGTGCCACGGGGGACAAAAGCTACGAGCAGTACTTC. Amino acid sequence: CATGDKSYEQYF.

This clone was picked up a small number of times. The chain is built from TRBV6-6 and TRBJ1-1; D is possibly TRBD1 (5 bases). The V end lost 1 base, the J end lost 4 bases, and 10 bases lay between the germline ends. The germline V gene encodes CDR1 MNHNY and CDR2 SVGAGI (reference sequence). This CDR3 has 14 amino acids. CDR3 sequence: CASSYYRDATEAFF. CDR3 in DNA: TGTGCCAGCAGTTACTACCGGGACGCCACTGAAGCTTTCTTT.

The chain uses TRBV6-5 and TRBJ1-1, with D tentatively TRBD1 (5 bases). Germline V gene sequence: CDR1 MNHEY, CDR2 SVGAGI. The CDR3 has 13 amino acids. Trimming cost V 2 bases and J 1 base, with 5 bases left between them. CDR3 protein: CASSYGTNTEAFF. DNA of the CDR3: TGTGCCAGCAGTTACGGGACGAACACTGAAGCTTTCTTT.

The CDR3 region is CASSSDRGRSGELFF. The CDR3 region has the DNA TGTGCCAGCAGCTCGGACAGGGGGCGTTCCGGGGAGCTGTTTTTT. V is TRBV5-4 and J is TRBJ2-2; TRBD1 matches 11 bases. V gave up 3 bases and J gave up 6 bases; unmatched junction bases: 4. This CDR3 has 15 residues. Per the germline V gene, CDR1 is SGHNT and CDR2 is YYREEE (reference sequence).

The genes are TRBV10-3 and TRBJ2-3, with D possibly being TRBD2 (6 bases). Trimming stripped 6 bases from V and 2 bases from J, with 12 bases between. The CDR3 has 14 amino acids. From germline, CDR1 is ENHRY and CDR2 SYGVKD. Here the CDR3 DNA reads TGTGCCATCAGATCTAGCGATTTCACAGATACGCAGTATTTT. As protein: CAIRSSDFTDTQYF.

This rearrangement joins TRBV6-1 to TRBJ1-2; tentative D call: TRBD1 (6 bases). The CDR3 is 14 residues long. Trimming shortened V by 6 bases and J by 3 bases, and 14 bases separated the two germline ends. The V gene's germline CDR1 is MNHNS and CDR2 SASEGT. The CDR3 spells CASRRGEGHYGYTF. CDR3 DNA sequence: TGTGCCAGCAGGAGGGGGGAAGGGCACTATGGCTACACCTTC.

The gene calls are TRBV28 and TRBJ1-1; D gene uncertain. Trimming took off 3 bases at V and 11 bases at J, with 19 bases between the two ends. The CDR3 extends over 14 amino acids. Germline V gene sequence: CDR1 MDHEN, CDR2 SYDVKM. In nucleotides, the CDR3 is TGTGCCAGCAGTTTGGGTTCCCCCCGAGTAAGCGCTTTCTTT. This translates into CASSLGSPRVSAFF.

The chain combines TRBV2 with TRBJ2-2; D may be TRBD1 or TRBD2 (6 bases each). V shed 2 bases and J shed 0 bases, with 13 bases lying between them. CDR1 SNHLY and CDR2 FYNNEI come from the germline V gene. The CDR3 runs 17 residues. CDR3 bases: TGTGCCAGCAGTGAACCCCTAAGGGGGGCGAACACCGGGGAGCTGTTTTTT. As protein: CASSEPLRGANTGELFF.